The source of this T cell receptor beta chain is a study of T cells in Graves' hyperthyroidism and ophthalmopathy. The CDR3 runs 14 residues. CDR1 is SNHLY, CDR2 FYNNEI, per germline. J gave up 1 base and V 7 bases, and 5 bases lay outside the gene matches. Amplification targeted TCR beta CDR3 regions from RNA transcripts. The study used the HTBI primer set for a first-round RT-PCR of the TCR CDR3. TCRdb recomputed calls from the multiplex PCR reads with MiXCR, one row per CDR3 protein. The repertoire holds about 740,000 distinct CDR3 sequences, with around 15% as singletons. This chain uses TRBV2 with TRBJ2-5, with 8 bases fitting TRBD1. This sequence was found in a woman between 18 and 30 years old with Graves' hyperthyroidism. Material for sequencing was blood. The CDR3 sequence is CASTLGTGQETQYF. The DNA of the CDR3 is TGTGCCAGCACCCTTGGGACAGGCCAAGAGACCCAGTACTTC.